This paragraph reports one TCR beta chain. The method was immunoSEQ multiplex PCR; TCRdb's version includes in-frame clones alone and lacks a portion of them. This table holds almost 250,000 clones, 70% to 90% found once. The entry originates in a study of blood T cell repertoires in COVID-19. This TCR derives from a woman between 45 and 60 years old who had recovered from COVID-19. Sequenced: PBMCs or T cells enriched from blood (not recorded which).

This CDR3 is CASRWRELTDTQYF. The CDR3 DNA is TGCGCCAGCAGATGGAGGGAGCTCACAGATACGCAGTATTTT. V and J are TRBV5-1 and TRBJ2-3, with D possibly being TRBD2 (6 bases). Germline V gene data show CDR1 as SGHRS and CDR2 as YFSETQ. This CDR3 comprises 14 residues. Trimming removed 5 bases at V and 2 bases at J, with 12 bases between. Full variable domain (outside the CDR3, taken from reference TRBV5-1 and TRBJ2-3): KAGVTQTPRYLIKTRGQQVTLSCSPISGHRSVSWYQQTPGQGLQFLFEYFSETQRNKGNFPGRFSGRQFSNSRSEMNVSTLELGDSALYLCASRWRELTDTQYFGPGTRLTVL.